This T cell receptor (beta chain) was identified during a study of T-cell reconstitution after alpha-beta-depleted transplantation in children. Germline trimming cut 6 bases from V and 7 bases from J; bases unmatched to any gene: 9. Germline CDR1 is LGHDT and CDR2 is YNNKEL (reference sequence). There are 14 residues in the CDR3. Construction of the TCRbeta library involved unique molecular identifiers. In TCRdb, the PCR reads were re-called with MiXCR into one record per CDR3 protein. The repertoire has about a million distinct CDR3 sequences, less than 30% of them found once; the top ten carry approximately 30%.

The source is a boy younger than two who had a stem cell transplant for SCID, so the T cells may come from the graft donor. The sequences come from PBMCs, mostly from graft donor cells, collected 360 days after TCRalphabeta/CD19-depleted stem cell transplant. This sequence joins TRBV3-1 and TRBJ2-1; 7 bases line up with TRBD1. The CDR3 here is CASSLQGFTNEQFF. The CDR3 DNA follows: TGTGCCAGCAGTCTACAGGGGTTTACGAATGAGCAGTTCTTC.